This T cell receptor beta chain was sequenced during a study of T cells expressing NK-cell markers. TCRdb reanalyzed the 5' RACE reads and collapses them to one entry per CDR3 protein, without DNA. Its clone listing holds 550,000 or so distinct CDR3 sequences. A remark on this clonotype: Its antigen remains unidentified.

Germline-derived CDR1 and CDR2 are SGHRS and YFSETQ. The CDR3 is made up of 15 amino acids. Study observations and caveats: The CD3+CD56-NKG2C+ fraction was also led by these clonotypes in several donors.

This chain uses TRBV5-1 with TRBJ2-2; TCRdb designates TRBD1, a call that cannot be tested without DNA. The specimen was blood T cells: a sorted CD56 or NKG2C T cell subset, CD4+ or CD8+ T cells, or bulk PBMC T cells (not recorded which). This sequence originates from a man aged 18 to 29 in good health. This chain's CDR3 is CASSLVGENTGELFF. The variable domain in full, completed from reference TRBV5-1 and TRBJ2-2, reads KAGVTQTPRYLIKTRGQQVTLSCSPISGHRSVSWYQQTPGQGLQFLFEYFSETQRNKGNFPGRFSGRQFSNSRSEMNVSTLELGDSALYLCASSLVGENTGELFFGEGSRLTVL.